This T cell receptor beta chain was observed in a study of CD8 T cells in ankylosing spondylitis. Study results and caveats: Significantly higher representation of disease-linked clones was reported for matched ankylosing spondylitis synovial fluid. Relatively rare in peripheral blood, disease-linked clones were also CD8+.

This clonotype was counted a few times. What it recognizes is unknown. An end of the junction does not agree with germline; a read error may underlie this. Using quantitative 5'-RACE with molecular barcodes, the authors made TCR beta libraries. TCRdb reanalysed the 5' RACE reads using MiXCR and keeps one entry per CDR3 protein. This sample yields about 140,000 distinct CDR3 sequences, of which roughly 6.6% are seen a single time; around 12% belongs to the top ten. The sequenced sample was blood, either unsorted or a sorted T cell fraction (not recorded which). This TCR derives from a female donor with ankylosing spondylitis or in good health (not recorded which).

The CDR3 DNA sequence: TGTGTCACCAGCTTGCCGGTGCGAGAGACCCAGTACTTC. Amino acids: CVTSLPVRETQYF. The gene calls are TRBV15 and TRBJ2-5; D gene ambiguous. CDR1 LNHNV and CDR2 YYDKDF come from the germline V gene (reference sequence). CDR3 size: 13 residues.